This T cell receptor beta chain came from a study of PD-L1 blockade in urothelial cancer. Study-wide background: It was in 2014 that patients started atezolizumab at 1,200 mg intravenously every 3 weeks. A median of roughly 130,000 T cells was found in the blood samples.

Each individual provided 1 to 8 samples (taken pretreatment and on-treatment). Every PCR was spiked with synthetic TCR analog templates. Data came from immunoSEQ multiplex PCR; TCRdb stores just in-frame clones and leaves some out. In the table there are approximately 26,000 clones, around nine tenths of which are singletons. Germline-derived CDR1 and CDR2 are LNHNV and YYDKDF (reference sequence). J was trimmed by 4 bases and V by 2 bases; bases with no gene match: 5. CDR3 length: 16 amino acids. This TCR was recovered from a man aged 55-75 years with urothelial cancer. Here the sequenced sample was PBMCs, taken around atezolizumab (anti-PD-L1) treatment. The chain links TRBV15 to TRBJ2-7, with TRBD2 identical over 13 bases. The CDR3 coding sequence is TGTGCCACCAGCAGACCCCGGACTAGCGGGAGTTACGAGCAGTACTTC. Residues: CATSRPRTSGSYEQYF.